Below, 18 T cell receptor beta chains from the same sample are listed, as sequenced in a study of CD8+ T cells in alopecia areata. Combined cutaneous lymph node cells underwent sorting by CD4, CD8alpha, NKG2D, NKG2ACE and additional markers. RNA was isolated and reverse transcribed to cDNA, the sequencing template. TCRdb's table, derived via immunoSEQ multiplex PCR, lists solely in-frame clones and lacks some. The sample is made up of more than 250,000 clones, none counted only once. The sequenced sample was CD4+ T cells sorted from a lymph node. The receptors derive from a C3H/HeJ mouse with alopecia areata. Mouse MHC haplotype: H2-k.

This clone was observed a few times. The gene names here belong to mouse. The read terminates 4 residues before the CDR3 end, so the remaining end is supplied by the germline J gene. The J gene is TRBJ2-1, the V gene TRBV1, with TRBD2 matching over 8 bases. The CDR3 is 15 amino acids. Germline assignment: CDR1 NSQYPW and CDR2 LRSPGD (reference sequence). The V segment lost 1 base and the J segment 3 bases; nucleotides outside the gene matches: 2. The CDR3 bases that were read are TGCACCTGCAGTGCAGTTTGGGGGGGCTATGCT. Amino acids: CTCSAVWGGYA. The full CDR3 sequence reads CTCSAVWGGYAEQFF.

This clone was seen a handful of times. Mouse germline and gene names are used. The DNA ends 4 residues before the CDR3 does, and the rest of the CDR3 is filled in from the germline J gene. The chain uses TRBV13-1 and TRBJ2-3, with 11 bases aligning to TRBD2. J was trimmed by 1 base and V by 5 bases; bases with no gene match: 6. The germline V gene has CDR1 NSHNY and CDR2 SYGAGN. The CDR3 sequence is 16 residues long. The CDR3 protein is CASSATGGARAETLYF. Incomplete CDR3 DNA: TGTGCCAGCAGCGCAACTGGGGGGGCGCGTGCAGAA.

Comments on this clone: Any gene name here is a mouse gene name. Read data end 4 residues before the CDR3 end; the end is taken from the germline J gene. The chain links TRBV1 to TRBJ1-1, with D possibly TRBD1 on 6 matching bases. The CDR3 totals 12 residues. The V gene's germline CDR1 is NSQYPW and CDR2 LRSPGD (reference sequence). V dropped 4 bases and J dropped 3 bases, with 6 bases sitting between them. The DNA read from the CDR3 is TGCACCTGCAGTGACAGGGACACA. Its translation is CTCSDRDT. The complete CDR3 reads CTCSDRDTEVFF.

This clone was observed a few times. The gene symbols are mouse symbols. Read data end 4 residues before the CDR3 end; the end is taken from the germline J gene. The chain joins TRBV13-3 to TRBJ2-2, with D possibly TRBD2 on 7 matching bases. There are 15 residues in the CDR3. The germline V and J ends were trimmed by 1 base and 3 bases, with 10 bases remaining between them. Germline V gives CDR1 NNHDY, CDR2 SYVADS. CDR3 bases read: TGTGCCAGCAGTGATTGGGGGGCTTACACCGGG. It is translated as CASSDWGAYTG. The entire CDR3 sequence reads CASSDWGAYTGQLYF.

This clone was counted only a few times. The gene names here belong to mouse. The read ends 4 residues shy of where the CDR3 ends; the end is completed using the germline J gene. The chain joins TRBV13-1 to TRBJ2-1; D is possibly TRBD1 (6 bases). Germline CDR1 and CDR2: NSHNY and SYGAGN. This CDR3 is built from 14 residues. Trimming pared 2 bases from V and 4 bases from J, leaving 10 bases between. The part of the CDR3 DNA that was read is TGTGCCAGCAGTGAAAGGGACAAATATGCT. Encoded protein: CASSERDKYA. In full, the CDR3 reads CASSERDKYAEQFF.

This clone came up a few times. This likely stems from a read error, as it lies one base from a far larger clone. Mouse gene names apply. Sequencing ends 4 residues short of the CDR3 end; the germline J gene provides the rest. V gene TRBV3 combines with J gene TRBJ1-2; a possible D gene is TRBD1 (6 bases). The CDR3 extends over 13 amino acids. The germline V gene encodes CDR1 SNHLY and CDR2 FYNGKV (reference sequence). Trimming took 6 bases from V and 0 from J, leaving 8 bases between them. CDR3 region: CASSGTTNSDYTF. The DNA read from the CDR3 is TGTGCCAGCAGTGGGACAACAAACTCC.

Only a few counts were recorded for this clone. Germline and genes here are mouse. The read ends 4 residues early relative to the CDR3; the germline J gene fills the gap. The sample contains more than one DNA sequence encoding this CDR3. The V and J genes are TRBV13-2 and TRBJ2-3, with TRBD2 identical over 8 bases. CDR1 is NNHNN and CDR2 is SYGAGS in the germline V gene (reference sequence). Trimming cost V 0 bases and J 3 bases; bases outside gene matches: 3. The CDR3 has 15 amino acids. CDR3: CASGDAGGRAETLYF. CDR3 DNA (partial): TGTGCCAGCGGTGATGCTGGGGGGAGGGCAGAA.

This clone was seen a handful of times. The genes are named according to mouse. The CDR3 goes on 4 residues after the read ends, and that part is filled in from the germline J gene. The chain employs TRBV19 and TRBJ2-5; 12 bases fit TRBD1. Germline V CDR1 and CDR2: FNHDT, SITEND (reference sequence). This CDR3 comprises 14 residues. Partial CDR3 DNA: TGTGCCAGCAGTCGGGACAGGGGGCACGAC. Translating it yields CASSRDRGHD. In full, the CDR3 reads CASSRDRGHDTQYF.

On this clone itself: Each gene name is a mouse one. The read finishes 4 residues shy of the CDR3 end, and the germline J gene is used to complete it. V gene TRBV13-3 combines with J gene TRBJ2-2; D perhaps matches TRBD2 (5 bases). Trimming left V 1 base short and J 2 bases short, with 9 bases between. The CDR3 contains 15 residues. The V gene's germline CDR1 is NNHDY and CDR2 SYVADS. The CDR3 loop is CASSDIPGNTGQLYF. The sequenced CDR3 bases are TGTGCCAGCAGTGATATTCCTGGGAACACCGGG.

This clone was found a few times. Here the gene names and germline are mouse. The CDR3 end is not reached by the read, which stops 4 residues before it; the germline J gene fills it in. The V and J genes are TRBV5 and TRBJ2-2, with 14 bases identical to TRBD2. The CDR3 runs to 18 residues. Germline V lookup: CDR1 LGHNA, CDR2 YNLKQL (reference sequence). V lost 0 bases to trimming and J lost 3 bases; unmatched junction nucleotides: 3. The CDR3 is CASSQEGTGGAHTGQLYF. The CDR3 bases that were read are TGTGCCAGCAGCCAAGAGGGGACTGGGGGGGCGCACACCGGG.

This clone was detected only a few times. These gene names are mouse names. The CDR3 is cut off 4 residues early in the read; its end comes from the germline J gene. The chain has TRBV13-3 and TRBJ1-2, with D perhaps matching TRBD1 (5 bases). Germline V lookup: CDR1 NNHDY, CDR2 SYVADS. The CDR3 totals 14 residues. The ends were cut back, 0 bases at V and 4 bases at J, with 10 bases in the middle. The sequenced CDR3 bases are TGTGCCAGCAGTGATGCAACCAGGGTCTCC. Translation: CASSDATRVS. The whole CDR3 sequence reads CASSDATRVSDYTF.

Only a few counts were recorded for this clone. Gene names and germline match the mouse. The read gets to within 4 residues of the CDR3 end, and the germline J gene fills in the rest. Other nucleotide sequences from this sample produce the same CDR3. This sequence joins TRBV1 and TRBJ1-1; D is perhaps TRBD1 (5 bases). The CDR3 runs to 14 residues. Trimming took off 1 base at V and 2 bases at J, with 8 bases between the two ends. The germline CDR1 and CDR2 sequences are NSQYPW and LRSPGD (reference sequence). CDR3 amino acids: CTCSAGQGNTEVFF. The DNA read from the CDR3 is TGCACCTGCAGTGCAGGCCAGGGCAACACA.

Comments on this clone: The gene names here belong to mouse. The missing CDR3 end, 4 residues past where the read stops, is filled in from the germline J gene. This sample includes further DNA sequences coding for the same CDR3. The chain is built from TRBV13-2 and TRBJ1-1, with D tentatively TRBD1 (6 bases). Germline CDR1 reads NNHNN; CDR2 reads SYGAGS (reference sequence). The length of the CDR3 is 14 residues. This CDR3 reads CASGDAGGAGEVFF. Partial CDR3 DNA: TGTGCCAGCGGTGATGCTGGGGGGGCGGGA.

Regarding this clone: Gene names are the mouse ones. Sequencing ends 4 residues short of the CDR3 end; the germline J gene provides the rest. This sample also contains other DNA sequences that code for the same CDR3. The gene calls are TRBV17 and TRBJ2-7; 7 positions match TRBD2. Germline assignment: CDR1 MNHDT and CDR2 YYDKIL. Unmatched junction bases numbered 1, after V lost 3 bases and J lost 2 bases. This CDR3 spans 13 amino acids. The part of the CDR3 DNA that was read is TGTGCTAGCAGTAGGGGGGGGGCCTAT. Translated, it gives CASSRGGAY. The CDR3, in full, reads CASSRGGAYEQYF.

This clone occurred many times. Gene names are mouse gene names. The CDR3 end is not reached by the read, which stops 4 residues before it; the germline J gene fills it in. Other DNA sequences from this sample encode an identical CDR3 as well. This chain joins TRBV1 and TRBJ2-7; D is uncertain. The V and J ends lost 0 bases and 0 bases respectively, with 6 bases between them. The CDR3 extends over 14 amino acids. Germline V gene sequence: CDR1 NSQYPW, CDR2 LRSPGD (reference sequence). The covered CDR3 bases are TGCACCTGCAGTGCAGACTGGAGCTCCTAT. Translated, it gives CTCSADWSSY. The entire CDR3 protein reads CTCSADWSSYEQYF. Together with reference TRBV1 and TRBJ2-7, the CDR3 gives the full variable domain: VTLLEQNPRWRLVPRGQAVNLRCILKNSQYPWMSWYQQDLQKQLQWLFTLRSPGDKEVKSLPGADYLATRVTDTELRLQVANMSQGRTLYCTCSADWSSYEQYFGPGTRLTVL.

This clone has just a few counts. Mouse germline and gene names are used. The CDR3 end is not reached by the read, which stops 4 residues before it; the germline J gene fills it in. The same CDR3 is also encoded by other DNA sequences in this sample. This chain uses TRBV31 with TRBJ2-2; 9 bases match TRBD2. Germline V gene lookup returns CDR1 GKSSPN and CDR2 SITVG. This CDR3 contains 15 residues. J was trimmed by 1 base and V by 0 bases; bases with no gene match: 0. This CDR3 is CAWSLTGGNTGQLYF. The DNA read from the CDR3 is TGTGCCTGGAGTCTGACTGGGGGAAACACCGGG.

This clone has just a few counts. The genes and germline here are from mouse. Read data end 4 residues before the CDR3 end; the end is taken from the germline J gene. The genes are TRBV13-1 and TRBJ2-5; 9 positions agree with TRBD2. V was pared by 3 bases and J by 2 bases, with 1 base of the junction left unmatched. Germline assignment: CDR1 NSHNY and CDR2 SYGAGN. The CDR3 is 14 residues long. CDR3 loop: CASSGWGGQDTQYF. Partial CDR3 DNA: TGTGCCAGCAGTGGCTGGGGGGGCCAAGAC.

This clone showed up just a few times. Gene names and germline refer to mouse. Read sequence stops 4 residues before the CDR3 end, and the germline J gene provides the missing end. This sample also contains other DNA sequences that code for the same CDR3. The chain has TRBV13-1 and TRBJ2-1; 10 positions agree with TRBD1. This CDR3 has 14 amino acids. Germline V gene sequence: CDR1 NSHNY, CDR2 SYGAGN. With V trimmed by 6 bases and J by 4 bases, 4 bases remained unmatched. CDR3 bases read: TGTGCCAGCACCGGGACAGGGGTGTATGCT. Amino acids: CASTGTGVYA. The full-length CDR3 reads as CASTGTGVYAEQFF.